Each of the 30 T cell receptor beta chains below was sequenced from the same sample in a study of vaccination and CD4 T cells after COVID-19. Researchers used the Oncomine TCR Beta short-read assay to sequence DNA from cultured CD4+ T cells. One entry per CDR3 protein results from TCRdb running MiXCR on the PCR reads. This sample carries some 5,700 distinct CDR3 sequences, 70% to 80% of them seen once, and the ten largest clones take around 20%. Specified treatment: roughly 11-day PBMC culture with coronavirus spike peptide pools or control peptides (ViraFEST assay). These receptors lack a known antigen. The specimen was CD4+ T cells from blood, cultured in vitro. The receptors shown here come from a human donor who had recovered from COVID-19.

The rearrangement joins TRBV27 to TRBJ2-2, with 8 bases lining up with TRBD2. Trimming removed 4 bases from V and 6 bases from J; junction bases left unmatched: 10. The CDR3 has 16 amino acids. The germline V gene has CDR1 MNHEY and CDR2 SMNVEV (reference sequence). The CDR3 DNA sequence: TGTGCCAGCAGTTCAGCGGGGGCCGTTTTATCCGGGGAGCTGTTTTTT. Its translation is CASSSAGAVLSGELFF.

This clonotype was counted a single time. The chain carries TRBV19 and TRBJ1-4, with D unresolved. There are 14 residues in the CDR3. Deletions cut 3 bases from V and 10 bases from J, with 15 bases between. CDR1 is LNHDA and CDR2 is SQIVND in the germline V gene (reference sequence). The CDR3 loop is CASSMAWTTGKLFF. CDR3 sequence (DNA): TGTGCCAGTAGTATGGCTTGGACCACCGGAAAACTGTTTTTT.

The rearrangement uses TRBV6-5 and TRBJ1-2, with 8 bases matching TRBD1. The germline gives CDR1 MNHEY, CDR2 SVGAGI. The CDR3 sequence is 15 residues long. V shed 4 bases and J 6 bases; nucleotides not matched to a gene: 10. Here the CDR3 DNA reads TGTGCCAGCAGTTCTTACCTGACAGGGGTGGATGGCTACACCTTC. Translation: CASSSYLTGVDGYTF.

This clonotype was seen more than once but under ten times. This chain uses TRBV7-2 with TRBJ1-2; D is unclear. The CDR3 contains 14 residues. Trimming left V 1 base short and J 2 bases short, with 8 bases between. Looked up from germline, CDR1 is SGHTA and CDR2 is FQGNSA. This chain's CDR3 is CASSLEEGNYGYTF. The CDR3 bases are TGTGCCAGCAGCTTAGAAGAAGGGAACTATGGCTACACCTTC.

The V call is TRBV11-3, the J call TRBJ2-7, with 10 bases identical to TRBD2. Gene TRBJ2-5 matches the end of the DNA better, so the J call may be wrong. Germline V gives CDR1 SGHNT, CDR2 YENEEA. CDR3 length equals 15 residues. This chain's CDR3 is CASSLGAGGPETQYF. CDR3 in DNA: TGTGCCAGCAGCTTAGGAGCGGGGGGGCCAGAGACCCAGTACTTC.

The rearrangement links TRBV7-2 to TRBJ1-2, with 7 bases matching TRBD1. Germline V gene sequence: CDR1 SGHTA, CDR2 FQGNSA. CDR3 length equals 15 residues. With V trimmed by 1 base and J by 4 bases, 6 bases remained unmatched. In nucleotides, the CDR3 is TGTGCCAGCAGCTTAGGACAGGGTATGGGCTATGGCTACACCTTC. Its protein product is CASSLGQGMGYGYTF.

A few counts support this clonotype. This chain uses TRBV6-1 with TRBJ1-5; D gene unclear. Trimming removed 7 bases from V and 5 bases from J, with 9 bases in between. This CDR3 has 12 residues. Germline V gene sequence: CDR1 MNHNS, CDR2 SASEGT. The CDR3: CASKVSDQPQHF. The CDR3 DNA sequence: TGTGCCAGCAAGGTTTCCGATCAGCCCCAGCATTTT.

The rearrangement uses TRBV28 and TRBJ1-5; no clear D. Between the trimmed V and J ends, which lost 5 bases and 0 bases, there was a span of 20 bases. Germline-derived CDR1 and CDR2 are MDHEN and SYDVKM. The CDR3 runs 18 residues. The CDR3 is CASSGAPLLADSNQPQHF. CDR3 coding DNA: TGTGCCAGCAGTGGTGCCCCCCTCTTGGCGGATAGCAATCAGCCCCAGCATTTT.

J is TRBJ2-3 and V is TRBV20-1; 9 bases match TRBD2. V shed 5 bases and J 5 bases; nucleotides not matched to a gene: 11. The germline CDR1 and CDR2 sequences are DFQATT and SNEGSKA (reference sequence). The CDR3 spans 15 residues. The CDR3 nucleotides read TGCAGTGCTGGGCCGCGAGTAGCGGGAGTAGATACGCAGTATTTT. Translated: CSAGPRVAGVDTQYF.

The J gene is TRBJ2-3, the V gene TRBV20-1; perhaps TRBD1 as D (6 bases). The CDR3 totals 12 residues. Germline CDR1 DFQATT, CDR2 SNEGSKA (reference sequence). Between the trimmed V and J ends, which lost 6 bases and 6 bases, there was a span of 13 bases. CDR3 nucleotide sequence: TGCAGTGCCCCCTGGGGGCCTGATACGCAGTATTTT. Translation: CSAPWGPDTQYF.

This chain joins TRBV20-1 and TRBJ1-5; a possible D gene is TRBD1 (5 bases). The germline V gene has CDR1 DFQATT and CDR2 SNEGSKA (reference sequence). Trimming took 3 bases from V and 0 from J, leaving 15 bases between them. The length of the CDR3 is 16 residues. Here the CDR3 reads CSASLGPIHSNQPQHF. DNA for the CDR3: TGCAGTGCTAGTCTGGGACCGATACATAGCAATCAGCCCCAGCATTTT.

This chain uses TRBV6-1 with TRBJ1-2; possible D gene TRBD1, 6 bases. V shed 6 bases and J shed 8 bases, with 22 bases lying between them. The CDR3 is made up of 15 amino acids. Looked up from germline, CDR1 is MNHNS and CDR2 is SASEGT. CDR3 loop: CASSRGGWDAGGYTF. CDR3 in DNA: TGTGCCAGCAGCCGGGGGGGCTGGGACGCTGGAGGCTACACCTTC.

The V call is TRBV25-1, the J call TRBJ2-3; D gene ambiguous. This CDR3 contains 14 residues. Germline CDR1 and CDR2: MGHDK and SYGVNS. V lost 4 bases, J lost 0 bases, and 8 bases lay in between. In nucleotides, the CDR3 is TGTGCCAGCAGTGGCTTTGCTAGCACAGATACGCAGTATTTT. This translates into CASSGFASTDTQYF.

In this sample, this clonotype turned up a few times. The chain couples TRBV20-1 to TRBJ2-1, with D perhaps matching TRBD2 (7 bases). CDR3 length equals 18 residues. V lost 6 bases and J 0 bases, leaving 24 bases between the germline ends. From germline, CDR1 is DFQATT and CDR2 SNEGSKA (reference sequence). CDR3 sequence: CSAPFFGGRGLSYNEQFF. Written as DNA, the CDR3 is TGCAGTGCCCCCTTTTTTGGTGGGCGGGGGCTCTCCTACAATGAGCAGTTCTTC.

The chain couples TRBV19 to TRBJ2-5, with 8 positions matching TRBD1. The CDR3 is made up of 14 amino acids. With V trimmed by 3 bases and J by 3 bases, 3 bases remained unmatched. Germline lookup yields CDR1 LNHDA and CDR2 SQIVND (reference sequence). The CDR3 bases are TGTGCCAGTAGTATCGGACAGGGCGAAGAGACCCAGTACTTC. Residues: CASSIGQGEETQYF. Looking up the rest from reference TRBV19 and TRBJ2-5 gives the full variable domain: DGGITQSPKYLFRKEGQNVTLSCEQNLNHDAMYWYRQDPGQGLRLIYYSQIVNDFQKGDIAEGYSVSREKKESFPLTVTSAQKNPTAFYLCASSIGQGEETQYFGPGTRLLVL.

The CDR3 DNA reads as TGCAGTGCTAGGGGAGAGTTAAACACTGAAGCTTTCTTT. Translated: CSARGELNTEAFF. This rearrangement joins TRBV20-1 to TRBJ1-1; D is unresolved. The CDR3 extends over 13 amino acids. Looked up from germline, CDR1 is DFQATT and CDR2 is SNEGSKA (reference sequence). V was clipped by 3 bases and J by 2 bases, with 10 bases between them.

The chain uses TRBV12-3 or TRBV12-4 and TRBJ1-2, with 9 positions matching TRBD1. The CDR3 runs 14 residues. V shed 0 bases, J shed 8 bases, and the junction held 4 bases outside the gene matches. The CDR3 here is CASSLAGTGRGYTF. The CDR3 DNA reads TGTGCCAGCAGTTTAGCCGGGACAGGGAGAGGCTACACCTTC.

The chain links TRBV7-2 to TRBJ2-7; a weak D match, TRBD1 (5 bases). V dropped 5 bases and J dropped 4 bases, with 15 bases sitting between them. This CDR3 has 14 amino acids. Germline V gene data show CDR1 as SGHTA and CDR2 as FQGNSA. Here the CDR3 DNA reads TGTGCCAGCAGCGTACGCAGGGTCGGGTACGAGCAGTACTTC. It specifies CASSVRRVGYEQYF. Full variable domain (rest looked up from reference TRBV7-2 and TRBJ2-7): GAGVSQSPSNKVTEKGKDVELRCDPISGHTALYWYRQSLGQGLEFLIYFQGNSAPDKSGLPSDRFSAERTGGSVSTLTIQRTQQEDSAVYLCASSVRRVGYEQYFGPGTRLTVT.

The chain links TRBV6-1 to TRBJ1-5, with D possibly being TRBD1 (5 bases). With 2 bases removed from V and 6 bases from J, the gap between germline ends came to 8 bases. Germline CDR1 MNHNS, CDR2 SASEGT. The CDR3 extends over 13 amino acids. The CDR3 DNA reads as TGTGCCAGCAGTGAACTGGGGGGTCAGCCCCAGCATTTT. This translates into CASSELGGQPQHF.

This chain connects TRBV4-3 to TRBJ1-1; no clear D. V lost 4 bases to trimming and J lost 3 bases, with 12 bases between them. Germline V gives CDR1 LGHNA, CDR2 YSLEER. The CDR3 contains 14 residues. The CDR3 loop reads CASSRGTLYTEAFF. The CDR3 DNA follows: TGCGCCAGCAGCCGAGGAACACTGTACACTGAAGCTTTCTTT.

The V gene is TRBV20-1, the J gene TRBJ2-5; D ambiguous. The V end lost 1 base, the J end lost 4 bases, and 4 bases lay between the germline ends. The CDR3 consists of 11 residues. Germline loops: CDR1 DFQATT, CDR2 SNEGSKA (reference sequence). CDR3 loop: CSARGPETQYF. Written as DNA, the CDR3 is TGCAGTGCTAGAGGCCCAGAGACCCAGTACTTC.

In nucleotides, the CDR3 is TGCAGTGCCGAGGACAGGTTTTTGAACTATGGCTACACCTTC. Its translation is CSAEDRFLNYGYTF. The chain joins TRBV20-1 to TRBJ1-2; 7 nucleotides match TRBD1. The CDR3 has 14 amino acids. Trimming took 6 bases from V and 2 from J; bases not matched to a gene: 9. Germline lookup yields CDR1 DFQATT and CDR2 SNEGSKA (reference sequence).

The chain is built from TRBV20-1 and TRBJ1-5; TRBD1 matches 7 bases. After removal of 5 bases from V and 4 bases from J, the junction contained 17 bases not matched to a gene. CDR1 and CDR2 (germline): DFQATT, SNEGSKA (reference sequence). This CDR3 region has 17 residues. CDR3 coding DNA: TGCAGTGCTCCGCTAGGGAGGGGGCGACAGACGAATCAGCCCCAGCATTTT. Translating it yields CSAPLGRGRQTNQPQHF.

This clonotype has just a few counts. The chain employs TRBV7-9 and TRBJ1-2, with TRBD1 as a possible D gene (5 bases). V lost 5 bases to trimming and J lost 0 bases, with 13 bases between them. This CDR3 comprises 15 residues. Germline V gene sequence: CDR1 SEHNR, CDR2 FQNEAQ (reference sequence). In DNA, the CDR3 is TGTGCCAGCAGCCTCGCGGGGACCTCTAACTATGGCTACACCTTC. Amino acids: CASSLAGTSNYGYTF.

J is TRBJ1-4 and V is TRBV10-3; tentative D call: TRBD1 (5 bases). This CDR3 has 15 residues. Looked up from germline, CDR1 is ENHRY and CDR2 is SYGVKD. Trimming cost V 2 bases and J 7 bases, with 14 bases left between them. The CDR3 region has the DNA TGTGCCATCAGTGAGGACGGTGGGGGAAGTGAAAAACTGTTTTTT. Protein: CAISEDGGGSEKLFF.

This chain connects TRBV5-1 to TRBJ1-5; D uncertain. V was pared by 1 base and J by 1 base, with 9 bases between. Looked up from germline, CDR1 is SGHRS and CDR2 is YFSETQ. The CDR3 covers 15 residues. CDR3 in amino acids: CASSLTTGSNQPQHF. As DNA, the CDR3 is TGCGCCAGCAGCTTGACCACTGGGAGCAATCAGCCCCAGCATTTT.

The J gene is TRBJ2-2, the V gene TRBV6-4, with 8 nucleotides matching TRBD1. CDR1 is MRHNA and CDR2 is SNTAGT in the germline V gene. The J segment lost 6 bases and the V segment lost 2 bases, leaving 2 bases of the junction unmatched. The CDR3 is made up of 14 amino acids. The chain's CDR3 is CASSDPGGAGELFF. As DNA, the CDR3 is TGTGCCAGCAGTGACCCAGGGGGCGCCGGGGAGCTGTTTTTT.

J is TRBJ1-1 and V is TRBV7-2; D remains ambiguous. Germline V gene data show CDR1 as SGHTA and CDR2 as FQGNSA. V shed 5 bases and J shed 1 base, with 14 bases lying between them. The CDR3 spans 15 residues. The CDR3, as DNA: TGTGCCAGCAGCCCCCGAAAGTTCTCGAACACTGAAGCTTTCTTT. It yields the protein CASSPRKFSNTEAFF. Complete variable domain (other parts from reference TRBV7-2 and TRBJ1-1): GAGVSQSPSNKVTEKGKDVELRCDPISGHTALYWYRQSLGQGLEFLIYFQGNSAPDKSGLPSDRFSAERTGGSVSTLTIQRTQQEDSAVYLCASSPRKFSNTEAFFGQGTRLTVV.

The rearrangement joins TRBV11-1 to TRBJ2-3; the D call may be TRBD1 or TRBD2 (6 bases each). This CDR3 comprises 14 residues. Germline V gene lookup returns CDR1 SGHAT and CDR2 FQDESV (reference sequence). Between the trimmed V and J ends, which lost 3 bases and 2 bases, there was a span of 9 bases. Here the CDR3 reads CASSLGGDTDTQYF. CDR3 DNA sequence: TGTGCCAGCAGCTTGGGGGGCGACACAGATACGCAGTATTTT. Supplemented by reference TRBV11-1 and TRBJ2-3, the full variable domain reads EAEVAQSPRYKITEKSQAVAFWCDPISGHATLYWYRQILGQGPELLVQFQDESVVDDSQLPKDRFSAERLKGVDSTLKIQPAELGDSAMYLCASSLGGDTDTQYFGPGTRLTVL.

This chain links TRBV7-6 with TRBJ2-3; 9 bases are a match to TRBD1. This CDR3 region has 16 residues. Germline CDR1 SGHVS, CDR2 FNYEAQ. Trimming at V came to 5 bases and at J to 3 bases, leaving 9 bases not matched to a gene. The DNA of the CDR3 is TGTGCCAGCAGCCTCCGGGACAGGGTCGGGACAGATACGCAGTATTTT. Its translation is CASSLRDRVGTDTQYF.